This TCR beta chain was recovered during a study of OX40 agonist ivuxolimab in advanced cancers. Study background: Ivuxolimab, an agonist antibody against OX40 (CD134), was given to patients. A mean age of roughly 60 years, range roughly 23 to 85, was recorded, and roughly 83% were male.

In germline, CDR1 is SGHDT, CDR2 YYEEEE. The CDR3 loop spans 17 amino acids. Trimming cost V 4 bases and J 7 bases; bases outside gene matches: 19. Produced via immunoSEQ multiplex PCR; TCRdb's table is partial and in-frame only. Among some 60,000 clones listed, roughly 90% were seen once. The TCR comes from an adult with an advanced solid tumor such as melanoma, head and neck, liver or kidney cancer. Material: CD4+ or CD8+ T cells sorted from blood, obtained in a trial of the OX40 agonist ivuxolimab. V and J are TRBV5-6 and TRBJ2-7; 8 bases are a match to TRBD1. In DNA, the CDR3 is TGTGCCAGCAGCCAAATAAACAGGGGGGAGCATCTAGGAGAGCAGTACTTC. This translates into CASSQINRGEHLGEQYF.